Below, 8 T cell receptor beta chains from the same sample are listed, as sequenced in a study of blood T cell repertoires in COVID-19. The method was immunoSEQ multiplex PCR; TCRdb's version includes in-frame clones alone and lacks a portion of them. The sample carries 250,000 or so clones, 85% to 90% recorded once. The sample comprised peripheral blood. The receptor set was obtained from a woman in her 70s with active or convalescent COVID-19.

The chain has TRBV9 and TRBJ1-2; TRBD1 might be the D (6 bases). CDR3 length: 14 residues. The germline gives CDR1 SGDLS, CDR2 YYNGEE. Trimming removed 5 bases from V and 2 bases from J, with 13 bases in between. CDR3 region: CASSEAGANYGYTF. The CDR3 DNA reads TGTGCCAGCAGTGAAGCAGGGGCCAACTATGGCTACACCTTC.

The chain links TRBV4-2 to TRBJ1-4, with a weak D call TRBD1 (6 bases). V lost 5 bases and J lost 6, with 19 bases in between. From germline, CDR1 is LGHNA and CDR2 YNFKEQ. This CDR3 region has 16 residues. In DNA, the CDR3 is TGTGCCAGCAGCTACAAAGGCGGGAGGGGGGATGAAAAACTGTTTTTT. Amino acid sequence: CASSYKGGRGDEKLFF.

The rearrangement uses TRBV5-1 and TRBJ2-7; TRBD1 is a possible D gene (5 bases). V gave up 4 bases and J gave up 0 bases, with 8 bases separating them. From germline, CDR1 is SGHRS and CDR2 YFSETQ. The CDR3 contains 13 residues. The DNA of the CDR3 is TGCGCCAGCAGCCCTGACAGCTCCTACGAGCAGTACTTC. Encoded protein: CASSPDSSYEQYF.

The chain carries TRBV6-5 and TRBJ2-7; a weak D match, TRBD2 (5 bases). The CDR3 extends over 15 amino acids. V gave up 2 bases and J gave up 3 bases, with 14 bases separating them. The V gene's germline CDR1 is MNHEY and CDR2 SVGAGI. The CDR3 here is CASSYRGPEFYEQYF. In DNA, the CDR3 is TGTGCCAGCAGTTACAGAGGGCCAGAATTCTACGAGCAGTACTTC.

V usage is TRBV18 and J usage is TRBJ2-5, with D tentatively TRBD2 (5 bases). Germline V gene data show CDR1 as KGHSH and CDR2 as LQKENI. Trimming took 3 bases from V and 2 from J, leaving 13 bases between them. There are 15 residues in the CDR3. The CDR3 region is CASSPRGREQETQYF. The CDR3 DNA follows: TGTGCCAGCTCACCGCGAGGACGGGAACAAGAGACCCAGTACTTC.

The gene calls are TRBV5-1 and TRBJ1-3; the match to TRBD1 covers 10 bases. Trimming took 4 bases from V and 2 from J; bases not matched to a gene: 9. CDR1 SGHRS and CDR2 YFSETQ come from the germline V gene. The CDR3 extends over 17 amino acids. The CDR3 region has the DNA TGCGCCAGCAGCAGCCGGGACAGGGGAGTCGCTGGAAACACCATATATTTT. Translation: CASSSRDRGVAGNTIYF.

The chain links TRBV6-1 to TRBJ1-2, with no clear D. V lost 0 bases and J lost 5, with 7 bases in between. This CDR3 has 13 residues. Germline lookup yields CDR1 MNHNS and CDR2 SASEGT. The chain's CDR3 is CASSEALAYGYTF. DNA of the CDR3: TGTGCCAGCAGTGAAGCCTTGGCTTATGGCTACACCTTC.

CDR3 amino acids: CASSAFNEQFF. For the CDR3, the DNA is TGTGCCAGCAGCGCCTTTAATGAGCAGTTCTTC. The chain has TRBV9 and TRBJ2-1; no reliable D call. Germline lookup yields CDR1 SGDLS and CDR2 YYNGEE. This CDR3 has 11 amino acids. Trimming took 3 bases from V and 7 from J, leaving 5 bases between them.